This is a list of T cell receptor beta chains from one sample in a study of CD8+CD57+ T cells in acquired aplastic anemia. TCRdb reprocessed the reads via MiXCR and lists one record per CDR3 protein. The data show about 180,000 distinct CDR3 sequences, with about 45% seen just once and over 0.95% held by the top ten. Material for sequencing was sorted CD4+, CD8+, or CD8+CD57+ T cells (not recorded which) from PBMCs. The receptors derive from a human donor with aplastic anemia. The CDR3 runs from the conserved cysteine through the conserved F or W. The D gene is left open where the match is weak. Clone size is given for some rows only: seen once, a few or many times, or a class if the clone is expanded.

clone_size j_call d_call v_call cdr3_nt cdr3_aa
NA TRBJ1-6 NA TRBV9 TGTGCCAGCAGCGTAGCGGACAGTCTTTATTCACCCCTCCACTTT CASSVADSLYSPLHF
NA TRBJ2-7 NA TRBV28 TGTGCCAGCAGTTTTCGGGTCGGATACGAGCAGTACTTC CASSFRVGYEQYF
medium-sized TRBJ2-7 TRBD1 TRBV20-1 TGCAGTGTCGGACAGGGACGGTACGAGCAGTACTTC CSVGQGRYEQYF
many TRBJ2-7 NA TRBV6-5 TGTGCCAGCAGTTCCCAGCGGCCGGGACTCTGGGATAGCGAGCAGTACTTC CASSSQRPGLWDSEQYF
many TRBJ2-3 NA TRBV6-5 TGTGCCAGCAGTTCCGGGTCCTATCTCACAGATACGCAGTATTTT CASSSGSYLTDTQYF
once TRBJ1-2 TRBD1 TRBV10-3 TGTGCCATCAGTGCGCCGGGACAGGGCCACCTTATTGGCTACACCTTC CAISAPGQGHLIGYTF
NA TRBJ2-1 TRBD1 TRBV6-1 TGTGCCAGCAGGGGCAACAGGGGGCGGTCCTACAATGAGCAGTTCTTC CASRGNRGRSYNEQFF
many TRBJ1-2 NA TRBV6-1 TGTGCCAGCAGTGAAAATTGGGGAGCTAACTATGGCTACACCTTC CASSENWGANYGYTF
NA TRBJ1-5 NA TRBV24-1 TGTGCCAGCAGCCCACCCGAACAGCCCCAGCATTTT CASSPPEQPQHF
NA TRBJ1-6 NA TRBV20-1 TGCAGTGCCAGATTAGGATCCGTTACTTCACCCCTCCACTTT CSARLGSVTSPLHF
many TRBJ2-5 NA TRBV20-1 TGCAGTGCGCCCGTTGGTTCCGGGACCCAGTACTTC CSAPVGSGTQYF
NA TRBJ1-1 TRBD1 TRBV6-9 TGTGCCAGCAGTTATCAGGGGGGGAACACTGAAGCTTTCTTT CASSYQGGNTEAFF
NA TRBJ2-3 TRBD1 TRBV12-3/TRBV12-4 TGTGCCAGCAGTAAACGGACAGGGGGCATAGATACGCAGTATTTT CASSKRTGGIDTQYF
few TRBJ1-2 NA TRBV20-1 TGCAGTGCTAGCCCTCAGGGGCATTGGGGCTACACCTTC CSASPQGHWGYTF
NA TRBJ2-3 NA TRBV6-2/TRBV6-3 TGTGCCAGCAGTAGCGGGCCGCCAGATACGCAGTATTTT CASSSGPPDTQYF
NA TRBJ2-3 TRBD2 TRBV11-1 TGTGCCAGCAGCGCCGGACTAGCGGGGGCCACAGATACGCAGTATTTT CASSAGLAGATDTQYF
many TRBJ1-5 TRBD1 TRBV20-1 TGCAGTGCTAACAGGGGGCGCAATCAGCCCCAGCATTTT CSANRGRNQPQHF
NA TRBJ2-7 NA TRBV12-3/TRBV12-4 TGTGCCAGCAGTTTAAAGTACGAGCAGTACTTC CASSLKYEQYF
NA TRBJ1-1 NA TRBV7-9 TGTGCCAGCAGCTTAGAGGCCAGGGAAGCTTTCTTT CASSLEAREAFF
NA TRBJ1-3 NA TRBV20-1 TGCAGTGCTAGAGGGGACATAGGAAACACCATATATTTT CSARGDIGNTIYF
NA TRBJ1-6 NA TRBV30 TGTGCCTGGAGTGAACGGAAACTAGGGAATTCACCCCTCCACTTT CAWSERKLGNSPLHF
many TRBJ1-1 NA TRBV4-1 TGCGCCAGCAGCCAAGGGGGGAGTGAAGCTTTCTTT CASSQGGSEAFF
NA TRBJ2-7 NA TRBV9 TGTGCCAGCAGCGTTGCTACATCCTACGAGCAGTACTTC CASSVATSYEQYF
NA TRBJ1-2 TRBD1 TRBV10-1 TGCGCCAGCAGAAGGACAGGGAATGGCTACACCTTC CASRRTGNGYTF
NA TRBJ2-7 TRBD1 TRBV2 TGTGCCAGCCGCTACCGGGACAGGGTGGCGTACGAGCAGTACTTC CASRYRDRVAYEQYF
NA TRBJ1-1 NA TRBV20-1 TGCAGTGCTTTACAGACGAACACTGAAGCTTTCTTT CSALQTNTEAFF
once TRBJ1-3 NA TRBV2 TGTGCCTACAGTCTACAGGGAAACACCATATATTTT CAYSLQGNTIYF
NA TRBJ2-7 NA TRBV5-1 TGCGCCAGCAGCTTGTTGGACACCTACGAGCAGTACTTC CASSLLDTYEQYF
many TRBJ1-4 TRBD1 TRBV5-4 TGTGCCAGCAGCTTGGCGGGACAGCAAGTGTCGTTTTTT CASSLAGQQVSFF
few TRBJ2-1 TRBD2 TRBV10-3 TGTGCCATCCGTCTCGGACTAGCGGATGGGGATGAGCAGTTCTTC CAIRLGLADGDEQFF
few TRBJ2-7 TRBD2 TRBV5-8 TGTGCCAGCAGCCGAGACGGGGGGGGTGGGTACGAGCAGTACTTC CASSRDGGGGYEQYF
many TRBJ2-5 NA TRBV3-1 TGTGCCAGCAGCCAAGGGACTTCCCAAGAGACCCAGTACTTC CASSQGTSQETQYF
NA TRBJ2-7 NA TRBV19 TGTGCCAGCAGCTCACCGGGACAAGACTACGAGCAGTACTTC CASSSPGQDYEQYF
many TRBJ2-2 NA TRBV5-6 TGTGCCAGCAGCATAGACAAAGCGAACACCGGGGAGCTGTTTTTT CASSIDKANTGELFF
NA TRBJ2-7 NA TRBV10-2 TGCGCCAGCAGGCTAGAACTCCTCTCCTACGAGCAGTACTTC CASRLELLSYEQYF
many TRBJ1-4 NA TRBV20-1 TGCAGTGCTAGAGAGGGGGGGCTGGGTGAAAAACTGTTTTTT CSAREGGLGEKLFF
many TRBJ2-3 NA TRBV7-2 TGTGCCAGCAGCTCCATCACAGATACGCAGTATTTT CASSSITDTQYF
NA TRBJ2-3 TRBD2 TRBV20-1 TGCAGTGCTAGAGTTAGCGGGACCCTTATGGTGGATACGCAGTATTTT CSARVSGTLMVDTQYF
NA TRBJ2-7 NA TRBV14 TGTGCCAGCAGCCAAGAAAGGGTAGACGAGCAGTACTTC CASSQERVDEQYF
NA TRBJ2-3 TRBD2 TRBV12-3/TRBV12-4 TGTGCCAGCAGTTCGAGCGGGGGGACCACAGATACGCAGTATTTT CASSSSGGTTDTQYF
once TRBJ1-2 NA TRBV4-1 TGCGCCAGCAGCCATAGGGGGGACGGAGGCCCAGGAGGCTACACCTTC CASSHRGDGGPGGYTF
NA TRBJ2-7 TRBD2 TRBV5-8 TGTGCCAGCAGACAAAGCGGGAGGTCTATCGAGCAGTACTTC CASRQSGRSIEQYF
many TRBJ2-1 TRBD1 TRBV24-1 TGTGCCACCAGTGATTTGAACAGGGGATCCTACAATGAGCAGTTCTTC CATSDLNRGSYNEQFF
many TRBJ1-4 NA TRBV6-5 TGTGCCAGCAGTTTGGGTGGGCAGGTGCTTGAAAAACTGTTTTTT CASSLGGQVLEKLFF
once TRBJ2-7 TRBD1 TRBV12-3/TRBV12-4 TGTGCCAGCAGGGCCGGGACAGGGGGCGGCGAGCAGTACTTC CASRAGTGGGEQYF
NA TRBJ1-3 NA TRBV19 TGTGCCAGTAGTCCTCAAACAGGAAACACCATATATTTT CASSPQTGNTIYF
NA TRBJ2-7 NA TRBV5-4 TGTGCCAGCTCACCAGCAGTAGGAGGGGCAACCTACGAGCAGTACTTC CASSPAVGGATYEQYF
NA TRBJ1-6 NA TRBV7-2 TGTGCCAGCAGCTTAGAGGGAGCGAGTTCACCCCTCCACTTT CASSLEGASSPLHF
few TRBJ2-5 TRBD2 TRBV29-1 TGCAGCGCGGGGGGGGCAGAGACCCAGTACTTC CSAGGAETQYF
many TRBJ1-1 NA TRBV6-2/TRBV6-3 TGTGCCAGCAGTTACTCCACTGAAGCTTTCTTT CASSYSTEAFF
NA TRBJ1-5 NA TRBV7-8 TGTGCTAGAGACCTCCGGGACGGTAATAGCAATCAGCCCCAGCATTTT CARDLRDGNSNQPQHF
NA TRBJ2-3 NA TRBV2 TGTGCCAGCAGGGGCGTGGATACGCAGTATTTT CASRGVDTQYF
NA TRBJ1-1 NA TRBV18 TGTGCCAACTCACCAACAGGGATTTACACTGAAGCTTTCTTT CANSPTGIYTEAFF